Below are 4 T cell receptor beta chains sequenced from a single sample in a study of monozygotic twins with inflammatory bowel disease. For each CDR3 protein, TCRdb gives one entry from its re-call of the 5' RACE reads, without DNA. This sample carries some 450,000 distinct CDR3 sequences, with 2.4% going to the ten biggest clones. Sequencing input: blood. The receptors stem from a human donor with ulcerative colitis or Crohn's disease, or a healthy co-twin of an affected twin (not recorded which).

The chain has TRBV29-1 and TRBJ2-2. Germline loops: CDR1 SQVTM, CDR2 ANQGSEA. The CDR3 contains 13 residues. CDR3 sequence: CSVDGENTGELFF.

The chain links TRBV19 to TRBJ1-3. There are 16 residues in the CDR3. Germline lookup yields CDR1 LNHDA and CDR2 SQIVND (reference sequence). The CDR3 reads CASSIITRSSGNTIYF.

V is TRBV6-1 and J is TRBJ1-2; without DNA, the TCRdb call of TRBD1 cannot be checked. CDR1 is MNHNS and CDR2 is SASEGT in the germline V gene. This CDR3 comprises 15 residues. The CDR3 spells CASRSNRGLGYGYTF.

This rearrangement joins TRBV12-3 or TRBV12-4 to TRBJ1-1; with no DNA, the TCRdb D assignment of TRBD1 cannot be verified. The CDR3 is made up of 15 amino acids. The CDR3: CASSLHWGRGTEAFF.